The 3 T cell receptor beta chains given below trace back to one sample, sequenced in a study of cytomegalovirus exposure and HLA in healthy donors (dated by TCRdb to about 2017). The library was generated by the immunoSEQ multiplex PCR assay. For the multiplex PCR, a mixture combining 60 forward primers for TCR Vbeta segments and 13 reverse primers for TCR Jbeta segments was used. As stored in TCRdb, this immuneACCESS dataset retains in-frame rearrangements with V and J assigned. A fraction of the clones does not appear; measured against another copy, unresolved V genes explain less than half of the discrepancy, and the remainder lacks a known reason. The table for this sample lists approximately 140,000 clones; 70% to 80% of them were counted only once. The top ten clones comprise 4.5% to 6.5% of the sample. Sequencing was performed on PBMCs. These receptors were obtained from a male donor in good health and CMV-seronegative.

J is TRBJ1-1 and V is TRBV28; D gene ambiguous. CDR3 size: 10 residues. Per germline, CDR1 MDHEN and CDR2 SYDVKM. The V and J ends lost 6 bases and 9 bases respectively, with 8 bases between them. CDR3 loop: CASSQEKAFF. CDR3 DNA sequence: TGTGCCAGCAGCCAGGAAAAAGCTTTCTTT.

J is TRBJ2-3 and V is TRBV5-6, with TRBD2 identical over 7 bases. The germline CDR1 and CDR2 sequences are SGHDT and YYEEEE. This CDR3 is built from 17 residues. Germline trimming cut 3 bases from V and 2 bases from J; bases unmatched to any gene: 12. The CDR3 sequence: CASSYDLRGRVTDTQYF. For the CDR3, the DNA is TGTGCCAGCAGCTACGATCTTCGAGGGAGGGTCACAGATACGCAGTATTTT.

The rearrangement links TRBV19 to TRBJ1-5, with TRBD1 identical over 7 bases. The CDR3 is 14 amino acids. The ends lost 6 bases at V and 7 bases at J; junction bases unmatched: 9. Per germline, CDR1 LNHDA and CDR2 SQIVND (reference sequence). The CDR3 nucleotides are TGTGCCAGTAGCCAGGGACAGCCACAGCAGCCCCAGCATTTT. Translation gives CASSQGQPQQPQHF. Using reference TRBV19 and TRBJ1-5 for the parts outside the CDR3, the full variable domain is DGGITQSPKYLFRKEGQNVTLSCEQNLNHDAMYWYRQDPGQGLRLIYYSQIVNDFQKGDIAEGYSVSREKKESFPLTVTSAQKNPTAFYLCASSQGQPQQPQHFGDGTRLSIL.